This T cell receptor beta chain is from a study of T cells in localized non-small cell lung cancer. The CDR3 length is 14 residues. Trimming took off 5 bases at V and 4 bases at J, with 12 bases between the two ends. The germline V gene has CDR1 SGHVS and CDR2 FQNEAQ. TCRdb keeps only in-frame clones here, not all; method: immunoSEQ multiplex PCR. The table includes tens of thousands of clones, roughly three quarters detected once. Sequencing used PBMCs, obtained before any cancer treatment. The TCR comes from a woman between 35 and 70 years old with stage II squamous cell lung carcinoma. This sequence joins TRBV7-8 and TRBJ1-3; TRBD1 might be the D (5 bases). CDR3 in DNA: TGTGCCAGCAGCGTGGGATGGGGGGGAAACACCATATATTTT. This codes for CASSVGWGGNTIYF.